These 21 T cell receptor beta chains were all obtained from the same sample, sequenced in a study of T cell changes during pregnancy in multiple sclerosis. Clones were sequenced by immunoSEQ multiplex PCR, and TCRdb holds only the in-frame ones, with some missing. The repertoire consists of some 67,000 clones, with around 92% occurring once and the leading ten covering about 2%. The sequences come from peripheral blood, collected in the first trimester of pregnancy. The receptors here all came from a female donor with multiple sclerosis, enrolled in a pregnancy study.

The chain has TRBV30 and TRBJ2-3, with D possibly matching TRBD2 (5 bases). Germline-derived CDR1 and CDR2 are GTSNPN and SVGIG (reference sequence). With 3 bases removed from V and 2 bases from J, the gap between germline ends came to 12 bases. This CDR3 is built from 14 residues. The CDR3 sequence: CAWRSDSSTDTQYF. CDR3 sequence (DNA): TGTGCCTGGAGATCGGACTCTTCCACAGATACGCAGTATTTT.

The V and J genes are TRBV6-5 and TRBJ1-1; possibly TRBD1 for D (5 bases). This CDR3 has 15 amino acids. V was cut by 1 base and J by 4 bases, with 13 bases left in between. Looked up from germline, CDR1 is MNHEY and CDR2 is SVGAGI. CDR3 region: CASSYYAGLGTEAFF. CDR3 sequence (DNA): TGTGCCAGCAGTTACTATGCGGGGCTGGGCACTGAAGCTTTCTTT.

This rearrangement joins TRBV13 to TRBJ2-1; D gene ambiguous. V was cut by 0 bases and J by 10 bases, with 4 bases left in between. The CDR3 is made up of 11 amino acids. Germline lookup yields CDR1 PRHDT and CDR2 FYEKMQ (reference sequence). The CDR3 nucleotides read TGTGCCAGCAGCTTAGGCAGAGAGCAGTTCTTC. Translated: CASSLGREQFF.

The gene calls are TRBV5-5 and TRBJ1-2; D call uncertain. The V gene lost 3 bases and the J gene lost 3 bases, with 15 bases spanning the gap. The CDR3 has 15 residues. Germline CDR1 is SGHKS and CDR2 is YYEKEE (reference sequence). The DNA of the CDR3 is TGTGCCAGCAGCTGGGAGGTTTTTTCAGACTATGGCTACACCTTC. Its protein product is CASSWEVFSDYGYTF.

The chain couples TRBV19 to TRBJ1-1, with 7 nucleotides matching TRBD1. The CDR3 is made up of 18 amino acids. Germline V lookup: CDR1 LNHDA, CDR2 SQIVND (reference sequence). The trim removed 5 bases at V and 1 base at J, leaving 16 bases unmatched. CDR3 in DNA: TGTGCCAGTAGTCTGAGGACAGGTAGTAGGTTCCGGAACACTGAAGCTTTCTTT. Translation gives CASSLRTGSRFRNTEAFF.

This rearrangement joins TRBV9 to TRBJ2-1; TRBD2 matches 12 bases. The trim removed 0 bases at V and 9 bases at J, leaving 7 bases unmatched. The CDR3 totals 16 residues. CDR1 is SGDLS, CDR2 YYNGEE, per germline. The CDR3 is CASSVGSSGRGSEQFF. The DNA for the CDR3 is TGTGCCAGCAGCGTAGGGTCTAGCGGGAGGGGTAGTGAGCAGTTCTTC.

The CDR3 sequence: CASSFLAGGTDTQYF. CDR3 in DNA: TGTGCCAGCAGCTTCCTAGCGGGGGGTACAGATACGCAGTATTTT. The chain links TRBV5-4 to TRBJ2-3; TRBD2 agrees at 11 bases. Germline CDR1 and CDR2: SGHNT and YYREEE (reference sequence). This CDR3 region has 15 residues. V lost 2 bases, J lost 3 bases, and 2 bases stayed unmatched.

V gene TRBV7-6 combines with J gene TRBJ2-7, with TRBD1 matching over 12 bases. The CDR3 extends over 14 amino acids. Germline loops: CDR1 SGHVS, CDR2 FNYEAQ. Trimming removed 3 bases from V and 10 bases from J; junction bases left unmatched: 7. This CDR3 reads CASSFQGTGGQQYF. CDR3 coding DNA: TGTGCCAGCAGCTTCCAGGGGACAGGGGGCCAACAGTACTTC.

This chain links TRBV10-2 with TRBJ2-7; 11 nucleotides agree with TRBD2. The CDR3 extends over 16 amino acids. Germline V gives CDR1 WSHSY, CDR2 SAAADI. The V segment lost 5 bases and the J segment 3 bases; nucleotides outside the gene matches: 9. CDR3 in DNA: TGCGCCAGCAGTCCCATTAGCGGGAGGGCCGACTACGAGCAGTACTTC. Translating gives CASSPISGRADYEQYF.

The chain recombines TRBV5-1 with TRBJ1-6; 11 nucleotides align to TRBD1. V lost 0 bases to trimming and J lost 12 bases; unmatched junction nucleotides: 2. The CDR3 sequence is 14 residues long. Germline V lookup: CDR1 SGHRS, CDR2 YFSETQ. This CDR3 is CASSLEGTGGPLHF. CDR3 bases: TGCGCCAGCAGCTTGGAGGGGACAGGGGGACCCCTCCACTTT.

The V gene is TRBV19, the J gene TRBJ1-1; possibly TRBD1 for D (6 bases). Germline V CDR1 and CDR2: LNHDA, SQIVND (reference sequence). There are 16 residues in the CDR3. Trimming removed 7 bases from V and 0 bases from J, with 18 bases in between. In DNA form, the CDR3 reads TGTGCCAGTACCCCCCTGGGGGGGCTCATGAACACTGAAGCTTTCTTT. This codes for CASTPLGGLMNTEAFF.

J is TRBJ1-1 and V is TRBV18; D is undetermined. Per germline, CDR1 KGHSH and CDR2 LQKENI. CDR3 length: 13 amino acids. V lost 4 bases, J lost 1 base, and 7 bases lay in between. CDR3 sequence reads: CASSLRQNTEAFF. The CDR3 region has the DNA TGTGCCAGCTCACTCAGACAGAACACTGAAGCTTTCTTT.

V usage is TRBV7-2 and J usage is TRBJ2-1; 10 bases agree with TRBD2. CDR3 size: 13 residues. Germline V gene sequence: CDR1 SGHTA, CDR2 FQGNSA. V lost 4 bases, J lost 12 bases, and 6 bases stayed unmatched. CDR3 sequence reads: CASSSTSGSGQFF. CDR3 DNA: TGTGCCAGCAGCTCGACTAGCGGGTCAGGGCAGTTCTTC.

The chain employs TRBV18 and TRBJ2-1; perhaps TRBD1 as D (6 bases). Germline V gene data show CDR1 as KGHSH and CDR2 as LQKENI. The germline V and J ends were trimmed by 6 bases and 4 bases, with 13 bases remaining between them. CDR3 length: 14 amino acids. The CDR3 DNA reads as TGTGCCAGCTCCCAGTCACAGGGATACAATGAGCAGTTCTTC. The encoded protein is CASSQSQGYNEQFF.

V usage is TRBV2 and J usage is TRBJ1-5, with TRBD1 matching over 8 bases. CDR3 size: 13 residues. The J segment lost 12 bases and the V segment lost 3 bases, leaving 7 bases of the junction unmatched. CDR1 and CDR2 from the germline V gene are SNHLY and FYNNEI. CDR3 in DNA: TGTGCCAGCAGTGACTACCCCGACAGGGGCCAGCATTTT. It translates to CASSDYPDRGQHF.

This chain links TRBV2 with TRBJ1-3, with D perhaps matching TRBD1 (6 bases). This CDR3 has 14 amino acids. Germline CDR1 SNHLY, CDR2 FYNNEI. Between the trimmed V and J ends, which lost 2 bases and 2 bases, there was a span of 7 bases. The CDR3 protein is CASSEQGPGNTIYF. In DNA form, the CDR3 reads TGTGCCAGCAGTGAACAGGGGCCTGGAAACACCATATATTTT.

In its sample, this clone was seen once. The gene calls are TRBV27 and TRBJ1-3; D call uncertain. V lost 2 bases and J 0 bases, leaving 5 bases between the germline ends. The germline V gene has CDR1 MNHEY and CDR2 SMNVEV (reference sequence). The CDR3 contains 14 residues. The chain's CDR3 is CASSLADSGNTIYF. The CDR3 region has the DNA TGTGCCAGCAGTTTAGCAGACTCTGGAAACACCATATATTTT.

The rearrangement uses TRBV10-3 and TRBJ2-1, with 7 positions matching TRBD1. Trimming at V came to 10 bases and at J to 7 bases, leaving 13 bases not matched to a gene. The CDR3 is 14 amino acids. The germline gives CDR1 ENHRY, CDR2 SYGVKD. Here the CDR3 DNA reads TGTGCCACAGTTCCGGGACAGAGTTCTAATGAGCAGTTCTTC. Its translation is CATVPGQSSNEQFF.

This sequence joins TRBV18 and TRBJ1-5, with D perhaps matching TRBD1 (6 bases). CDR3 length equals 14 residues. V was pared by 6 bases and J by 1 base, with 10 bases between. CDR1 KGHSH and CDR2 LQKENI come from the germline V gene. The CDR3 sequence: CASSPGQSNQPQHF. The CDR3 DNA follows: TGTGCCAGCTCCCCGGGACAAAGCAATCAGCCCCAGCATTTT.

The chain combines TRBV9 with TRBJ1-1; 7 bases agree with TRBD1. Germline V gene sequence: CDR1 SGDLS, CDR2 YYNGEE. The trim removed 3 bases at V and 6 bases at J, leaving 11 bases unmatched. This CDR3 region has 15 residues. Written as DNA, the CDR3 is TGTGCCAGCAGCGGACGACAGGGATCAACTTCTGAAGCTTTCTTT. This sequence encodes CASSGRQGSTSEAFF.

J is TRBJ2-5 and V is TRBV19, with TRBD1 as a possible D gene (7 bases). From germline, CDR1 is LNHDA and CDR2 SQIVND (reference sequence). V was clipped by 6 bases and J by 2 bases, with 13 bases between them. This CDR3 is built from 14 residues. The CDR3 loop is CASRKQGRQETQYF. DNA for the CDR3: TGTGCCAGTAGAAAACAGGGGAGGCAAGAGACCCAGTACTTC.